These 20 T cell receptor beta chains were all obtained from the same sample, sequenced in a study of blood T cells in healthy people across ages. Next came a second PCR, run for about 7 to 12 cycles, which used a sample-barcoded 5' primer along with a J-beta primer mix. TCRdb used MiXCR to reprocess the 5' RACE reads, holding one entry per CDR3 protein. This sample has approximately 1,700,000 distinct CDR3 sequences, with about two fifths found just once. Sequenced material: blood. The receptors stem from a human donor in good health.

The chain joins TRBV11-2 to TRBJ2-5, with 8 nucleotides matching TRBD2. The CDR3 has 16 residues. With 2 bases clipped from V and 5 bases from J, the junction kept 10 bases outside the gene matches. Germline CDR1 and CDR2: SGHAT and FQNNGV. The CDR3 DNA follows: TGTGCCAGCAGCTTATTCTCCAGCGGGGGCCGGGAGACCCAGTACTTC. It is translated as CASSLFSSGGRETQYF. The whole variable domain, filled in from reference TRBV11-2 and TRBJ2-5, reads EAGVAQSPRYKIIEKRQSVAFWCNPISGHATLYWYQQILGQGPKLLIQFQNNGVVDDSQLPKDRFSAERLKGVDSTLKIQPAKLEDSAVYLCASSLFSSGGRETQYFGPGTRLLVL.

This sequence joins TRBV7-8 and TRBJ2-1; 7 bases map to TRBD1. Germline CDR1 and CDR2: SGHVS and FQNEAQ. This CDR3 comprises 16 residues. With 3 bases clipped from V and 2 bases from J, the junction kept 7 bases outside the gene matches. In nucleotides, the CDR3 is TGTGCCAGCAGCTTGTGGGCCGGGACAGCCTACAATGAGCAGTTCTTC. Its translation is CASSLWAGTAYNEQFF.

This clonotype came up a few times. The CDR3 loop reads CATSDPWTGYEQYF. The CDR3 region has the DNA TGTGCCACCAGTGATCCCTGGACAGGCTACGAGCAGTACTTC. The genes are TRBV24-1 and TRBJ2-7; 7 bases agree with TRBD1. Germline V lookup: CDR1 KGHDR, CDR2 SFDVKD. This CDR3 has 14 amino acids. Trimming cost V 3 bases and J 3 bases; bases outside gene matches: 4.

The genes are TRBV7-9 and TRBJ1-5; 10 bases agree with TRBD1. V lost 5 bases to trimming and J lost 1 base; unmatched junction nucleotides: 8. The CDR3 covers 17 residues. Germline-derived CDR1 and CDR2 are SEHNR and FQNEAQ (reference sequence). The CDR3 loop is CASSPGTGEGSNQPQHF. The CDR3 DNA reads TGTGCCAGCAGCCCTGGGACAGGGGAAGGGAGCAATCAGCCCCAGCATTTT.

The chain combines TRBV7-6 with TRBJ1-1, with unresolved D. CDR3 length: 13 amino acids. The V and J ends lost 8 bases and 0 bases respectively, with 10 bases between them. CDR1 is SGHVS, CDR2 FNYEAQ, per germline. This CDR3 reads CASSPEVNTEAFF. The CDR3 DNA sequence: TGTGCCAGCTCACCTGAGGTGAACACTGAAGCTTTCTTT.

This sequence joins TRBV20-1 and TRBJ2-7; 8 nucleotides agree with TRBD2. This CDR3 is built from 15 residues. Germline V gives CDR1 DFQATT, CDR2 SNEGSKA (reference sequence). V was clipped by 1 base and J by 2 bases; unmatched bases: 7. This CDR3 is CSARGPSGLAYEQYF. CDR3 sequence (DNA): TGCAGTGCTAGAGGTCCTTCGGGACTAGCCTACGAGCAGTACTTC.

The chain combines TRBV4-3 with TRBJ2-4; TRBD2 is a possible D gene (6 bases). Germline CDR1 is LGHNA and CDR2 is YSLEER. This CDR3 has 16 residues. Trimming cost V 1 base and J 8 bases, with 18 bases left between them. CDR3 sequence (DNA): TGCGCCAGCAGCCAAGCCCTCATTTTGGGGGGAGACATTCAGTACTTC. Residues: CASSQALILGGDIQYF.

This chain uses TRBV6-2 or TRBV6-3 with TRBJ2-3, with TRBD1 matching over 8 bases. Germline CDR1 and CDR2: MNHEY and SVGEGT. The V segment lost 8 bases and the J segment 5 bases; nucleotides outside the gene matches: 6. The CDR3 spans 13 residues. CDR3 nucleotide sequence: TGTGCCAGCGCCAGGGGGCCGAGAGATACGCAGTATTTT. Protein sequence: CASARGPRDTQYF.

This clonotype was detected a few times. The gene calls are TRBV7-6 and TRBJ2-5; the D is unclear. This CDR3 is 13 amino acids long. Germline CDR1 is SGHVS and CDR2 is FNYEAQ. V shed 2 bases and J shed 0 bases, with 4 bases lying between them. CDR3 sequence (DNA): TGTGCCAGCAGCTTAATATACCAAGAGACCCAGTACTTC. Translated, it gives CASSLIYQETQYF.

Only one count was recorded for this clonotype. The V gene is TRBV19, the J gene TRBJ2-5, with 9 bases that match TRBD1. The DNA end is more similar to TRBJ2-7, so the J call may be wrong. This CDR3 is built from 14 residues. Germline-derived CDR1 and CDR2 are LNHDA and SQIVND (reference sequence). The CDR3 here is CASSSEDRGYEQYF. CDR3 sequence (DNA): TGTGCCAGTAGTAGTGAGGACAGGGGATACGAGCAGTACTTC.

This clonotype came up a few times. The chain combines TRBV5-6 with TRBJ1-5; D possibly corresponds to TRBD1 (5 bases). CDR3 length: 16 amino acids. Germline V gene sequence: CDR1 SGHDT, CDR2 YYEEEE. Trimming cost V 4 bases and J 6 bases, with 20 bases left between them. In DNA form, the CDR3 reads TGTGCCAGCAGCACCTCCTCTTGGGGGATAATTCAGCCCCAGCATTTT. It specifies CASSTSSWGIIQPQHF.

The rearrangement uses TRBV25-1 and TRBJ2-1; 9 bases fit TRBD2. This CDR3 is built from 18 residues. The trim removed 2 bases at V and 2 bases at J, leaving 10 bases unmatched. Germline V gives CDR1 MGHDK, CDR2 SYGVNS. The CDR3 is CASSEHPSGVGAYNEQFF. In DNA form, the CDR3 reads TGTGCCAGCAGTGAACATCCTAGCGGGGTAGGAGCCTACAATGAGCAGTTCTTC.

This clonotype was seen ten or more times. V usage is TRBV24-1 and J usage is TRBJ2-5, with D perhaps TRBD1 or TRBD2 (5 bases each). The ends were cut back, 4 bases at V and 10 bases at J, with 27 bases in the middle. The CDR3 is made up of 17 amino acids. Germline V gene lookup returns CDR1 KGHDR and CDR2 SFDVKD. As DNA, the CDR3 is TGTGCCACCAGTGACACGCCTCAAAGGACTGGGGGAAGGATCCAGTACTTC. Translated, it gives CATSDTPQRTGGRIQYF.

The J gene is TRBJ2-5, the V gene TRBV7-2; D may match TRBD1 or TRBD2 (6 bases each). Germline values: CDR1 SGHTA, CDR2 FQGNSA. The germline V and J ends were trimmed by 5 bases and 4 bases, with 14 bases remaining between them. The CDR3 covers 14 residues. CDR3 region: CASSRGTLGETQYF. CDR3 nucleotides: TGTGCCAGCAGCCGGGGGACATTGGGAGAGACCCAGTACTTC.

This clonotype came up a few times. The chain couples TRBV29-1 to TRBJ1-2; D perhaps matches TRBD1 (5 bases). V was pared by 7 bases and J by 4 bases, with 16 bases between. This CDR3 region has 13 residues. Looked up from germline, CDR1 is SQVTM and CDR2 is ANQGSEA. CDR3 coding DNA: TGCAGCGGCCGGGACTCTTCTTCCTATGGCTACACCTTC. Residues: CSGRDSSSYGYTF.

This clonotype was counted a single time. V is TRBV20-1 and J is TRBJ1-5, with D possibly TRBD1 on 5 matching bases. Germline V lookup: CDR1 DFQATT, CDR2 SNEGSKA (reference sequence). The CDR3 totals 12 residues. Trimming pared 6 bases from V and 5 bases from J, leaving 11 bases between. The CDR3 DNA sequence: TGCAGTGCCGGGGGACTAGATCAGCCCCAGCATTTT. This translates into CSAGGLDQPQHF.

A single count supports this clonotype. A much bigger clone sits one base away, suggesting this may be a read error. The rearrangement uses TRBV10-3 and TRBJ2-6; 10 positions match TRBD1. Germline V gene data show CDR1 as ENHRY and CDR2 as SYGVKD. V lost 7 bases and J lost 1; bases outside the gene matches: 10. This CDR3 comprises 18 residues. As DNA, the CDR3 is TGTGCCATCAACCATGGACAGGGGGTAAGGTCTGGGGCCAACGTCCTGACTTTC. Translating it yields CAINHGQGVRSGANVLTF.

This clonotype was detected only a few times. The gene calls are TRBV5-1 and TRBJ2-3; D is ambiguous. Deletions cut 5 bases from V and 7 bases from J, with 14 bases between. The CDR3 sequence is 13 residues long. CDR1 and CDR2 (germline): SGHRS, YFSETQ. CDR3 in DNA: TGCGCCAGCAGGCCCGGGCTGGAGAATACGCAGTATTTT. Its translation: CASRPGLENTQYF.

The rearrangement joins TRBV20-1 to TRBJ2-1; weak D call: TRBD2 (5 bases). Germline loops: CDR1 DFQATT, CDR2 SNEGSKA (reference sequence). Trimming shortened V by 5 bases and J by 1 base, and 21 bases separated the two germline ends. The CDR3 contains 17 residues. In DNA form, the CDR3 reads TGCAGTGCTTCCCGATTAGCGCGGCCTTTGTCCTACAATGAGCAGTTCTTC. This codes for CSASRLARPLSYNEQFF.

This clonotype occurred many times. This rearrangement joins TRBV29-1 to TRBJ2-1; D not certain. Looked up from germline, CDR1 is SQVTM and CDR2 is ANQGSEA. Deletions cut 3 bases from V and 1 base from J, with 10 bases between. CDR3 length: 14 residues. The CDR3 sequence: CSVDITASYNEQFF. CDR3 DNA: TGCAGCGTTGATATCACGGCTTCCTACAATGAGCAGTTCTTC.